This T cell receptor beta chain emerged from a study of response to subunit inactivated influenza vaccine. General study findings and limits: The authors offered the suggestion that each seasonal influenza vaccination recruits few new T cells.

This clonotype was detected a few times. Its antigen is not known. One entry per CDR3 protein results from TCRdb running MiXCR on the RT-PCR reads. The data contain under 550,000 distinct CDR3 sequences, around 8% of them seen just once; the ten biggest clones take up 10% to 15%. This CDR3 has 16 amino acids. The J segment lost 1 base and the V segment lost 4 bases, leaving 7 bases of the junction unmatched. Germline CDR1 reads LGHNA; CDR2 reads YSLEER. The genes are TRBV4-3 and TRBJ2-4, with 7 bases fitting TRBD1. The starting material was PBMCs from blood, obtained about 24 months after vaccination. The receptor's source is a man aged 50 to 69 who received an inactivated influenza vaccine. The CDR3 loop is CASSREGQQAKNIQYF. The CDR3 DNA follows: TGCGCCAGCAGCCGCGAGGGACAGCAGGCCAAAAACATTCAGTACTTC.